This TCR beta chain was identified in a study of monozygotic twins with inflammatory bowel disease. Sampling involved one blood draw (less than 2.8 ml) for every donor. This CDR3 comprises 15 residues. Germline values: CDR1 SGHRS, CDR2 YFSETQ. The study subjected TCRalpha and TCRbeta cDNA to two nested PCRs of around 15 and 9 cycles. From its re-call of the 5' RACE reads, TCRdb lists each CDR3 protein once, without DNA. Its table lists a few hundred thousand distinct CDR3 sequences. Sequences were obtained from blood. The rearrangement links TRBV5-1 to TRBJ2-7; TCRdb lists TRBD1, though no DNA is available to test this call. This receptor was obtained from a human donor with ulcerative colitis or Crohn's disease, or a healthy co-twin of an affected twin (not recorded which). The CDR3 spells CASSLSGTISYEQYF.